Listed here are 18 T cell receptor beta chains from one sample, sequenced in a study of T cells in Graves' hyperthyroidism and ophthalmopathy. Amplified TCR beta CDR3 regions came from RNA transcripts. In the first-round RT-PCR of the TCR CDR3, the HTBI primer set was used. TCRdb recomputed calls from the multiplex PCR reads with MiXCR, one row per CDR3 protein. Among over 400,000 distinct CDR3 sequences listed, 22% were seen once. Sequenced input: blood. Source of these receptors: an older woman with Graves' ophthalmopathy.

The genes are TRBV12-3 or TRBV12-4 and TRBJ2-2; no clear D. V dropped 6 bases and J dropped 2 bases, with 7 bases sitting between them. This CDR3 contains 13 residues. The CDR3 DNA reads TGTGCCAGCAGCCAGTTTAACACCGGGGAGCTGTTTTTT. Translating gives CASSQFNTGELFF.

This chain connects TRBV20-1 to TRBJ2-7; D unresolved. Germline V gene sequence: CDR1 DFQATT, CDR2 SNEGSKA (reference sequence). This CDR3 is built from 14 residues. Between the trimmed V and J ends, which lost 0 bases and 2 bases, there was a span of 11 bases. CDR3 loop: CSARDIGGAYEQYF. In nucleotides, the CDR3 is TGCAGTGCTAGAGATATCGGCGGAGCCTACGAGCAGTACTTC.

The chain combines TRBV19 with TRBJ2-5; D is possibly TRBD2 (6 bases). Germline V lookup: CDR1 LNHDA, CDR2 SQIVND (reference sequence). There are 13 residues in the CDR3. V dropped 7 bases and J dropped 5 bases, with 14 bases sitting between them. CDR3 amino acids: CASTPRGSETQYF. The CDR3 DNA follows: TGTGCCAGTACCCCCCGGGGGAGCGAGACCCAGTACTTC.

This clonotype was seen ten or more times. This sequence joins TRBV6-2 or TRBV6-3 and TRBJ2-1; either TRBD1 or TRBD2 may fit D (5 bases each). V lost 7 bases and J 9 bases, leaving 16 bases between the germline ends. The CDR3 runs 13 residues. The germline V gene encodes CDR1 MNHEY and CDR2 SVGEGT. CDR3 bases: TGTGCCAGCAACTTGAGCCCTGGGGGTGAGCAGTTCTTC. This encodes CASNLSPGGEQFF.

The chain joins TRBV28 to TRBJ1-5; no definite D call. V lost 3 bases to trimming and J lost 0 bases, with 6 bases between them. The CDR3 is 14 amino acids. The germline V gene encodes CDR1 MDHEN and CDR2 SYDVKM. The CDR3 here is CASSLAFSNQPQHF. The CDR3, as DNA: TGTGCCAGCAGTTTGGCGTTTAGCAATCAGCCCCAGCATTTT.

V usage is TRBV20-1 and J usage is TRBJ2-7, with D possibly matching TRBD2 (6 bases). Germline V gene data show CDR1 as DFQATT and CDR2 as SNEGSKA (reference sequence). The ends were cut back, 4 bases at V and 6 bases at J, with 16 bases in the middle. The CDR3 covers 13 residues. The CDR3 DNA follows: TGCAGTGCTACCGGGTCCCTGGGGGGCGAGCAGTACTTC. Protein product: CSATGSLGGEQYF.

For the CDR3, the DNA is TGTGCCAGCAGCCAAGCGGCCAGGCTCCTCTATGGCTACACCTTC. It specifies CASSQAARLLYGYTF. The V gene is TRBV12-3 or TRBV12-4, the J gene TRBJ1-2; no definite D call. Trimming pared 6 bases from V and 4 bases from J, leaving 18 bases between. The CDR3 sequence is 15 residues long.

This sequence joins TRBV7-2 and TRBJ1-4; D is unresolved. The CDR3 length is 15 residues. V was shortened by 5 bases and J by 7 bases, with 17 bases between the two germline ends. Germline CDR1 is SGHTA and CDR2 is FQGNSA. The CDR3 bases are TGTGCCAGCAGCCCCCAAGGTTCGGAGGGTGAAAAACTGTTTTTT. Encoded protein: CASSPQGSEGEKLFF.

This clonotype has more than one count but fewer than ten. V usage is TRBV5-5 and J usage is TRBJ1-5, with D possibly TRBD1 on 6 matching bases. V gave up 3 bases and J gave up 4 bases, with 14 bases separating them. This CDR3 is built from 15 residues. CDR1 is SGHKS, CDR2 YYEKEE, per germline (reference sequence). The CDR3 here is CASSSTDSLNQPQHF. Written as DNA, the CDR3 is TGTGCCAGCAGCTCCACGGACAGTTTGAATCAGCCCCAGCATTTT.

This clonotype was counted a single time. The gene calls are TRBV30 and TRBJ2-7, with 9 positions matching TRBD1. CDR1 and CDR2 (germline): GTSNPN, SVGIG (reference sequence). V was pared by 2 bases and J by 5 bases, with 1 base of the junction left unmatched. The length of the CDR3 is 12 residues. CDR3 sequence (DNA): TGTGCCTGGAGTCGGACAGGGGACGAGCAGTACTTC. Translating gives CAWSRTGDEQYF.

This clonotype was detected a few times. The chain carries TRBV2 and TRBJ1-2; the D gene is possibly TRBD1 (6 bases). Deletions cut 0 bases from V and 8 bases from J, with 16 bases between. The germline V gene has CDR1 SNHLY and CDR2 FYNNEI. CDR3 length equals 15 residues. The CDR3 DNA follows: TGTGCCAGCAGTGAAGCAAAGCAGTCAGGGGTAGGCTACACCTTC. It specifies CASSEAKQSGVGYTF. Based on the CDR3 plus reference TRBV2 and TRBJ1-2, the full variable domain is EPEVTQTPSHQVTQMGQEVILRCVPISNHLYFYWYRQILGQKVEFLVSFYNNEISEKSEIFDDQFSVERPDGSNFTLKIRSTKLEDSAMYFCASSEAKQSGVGYTFGSGTRLTVV.

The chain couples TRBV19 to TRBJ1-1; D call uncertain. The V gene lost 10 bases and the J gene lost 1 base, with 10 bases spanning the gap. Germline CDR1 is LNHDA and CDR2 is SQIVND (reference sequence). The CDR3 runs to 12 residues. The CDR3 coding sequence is TGTGCCATTTTCTTTGGGAACACTGAAGCTTTCTTT. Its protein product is CAIFFGNTEAFF.

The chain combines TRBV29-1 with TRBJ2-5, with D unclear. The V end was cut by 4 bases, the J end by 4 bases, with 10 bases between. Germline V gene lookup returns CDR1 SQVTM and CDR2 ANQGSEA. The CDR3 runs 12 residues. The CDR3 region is CSVGWARETQYF. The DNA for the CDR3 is TGCAGCGTTGGGTGGGCCCGAGAGACCCAGTACTTC. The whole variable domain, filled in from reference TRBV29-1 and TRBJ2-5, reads SAVISQKPSRDICQRGTSLTIQCQVDSQVTMMFWYRQQPGQSLTLIATANQGSEATYESGFVIDKFPISRPNLTFSTLTVSNMSPEDSSIYLCSVGWARETQYFGPGTRLLVL.

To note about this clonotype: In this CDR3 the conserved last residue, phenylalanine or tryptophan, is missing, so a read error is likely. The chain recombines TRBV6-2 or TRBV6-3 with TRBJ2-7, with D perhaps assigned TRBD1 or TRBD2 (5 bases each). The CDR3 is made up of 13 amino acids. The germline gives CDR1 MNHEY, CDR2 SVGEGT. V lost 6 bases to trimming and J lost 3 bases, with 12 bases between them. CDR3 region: CASSEPGGYEQYI. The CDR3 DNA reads TGTGCCAGCAGCGAACCTGGGGGCTACGAGCAGTACATC.

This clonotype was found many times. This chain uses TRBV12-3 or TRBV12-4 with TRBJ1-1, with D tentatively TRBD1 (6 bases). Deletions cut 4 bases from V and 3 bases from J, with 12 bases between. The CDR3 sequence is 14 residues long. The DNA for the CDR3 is TGTGCCAGCAGTTCCCCCCCAGGGGACACTGAAGCTTTCTTT. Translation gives CASSSPPGDTEAFF.

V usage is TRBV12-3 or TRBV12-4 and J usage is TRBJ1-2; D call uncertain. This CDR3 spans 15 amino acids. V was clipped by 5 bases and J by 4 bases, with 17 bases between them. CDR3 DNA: TGTGCCAGCAGTCCGTTGGACCCTTCCCCCTATGGCTACACCTTC. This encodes CASSPLDPSPYGYTF.

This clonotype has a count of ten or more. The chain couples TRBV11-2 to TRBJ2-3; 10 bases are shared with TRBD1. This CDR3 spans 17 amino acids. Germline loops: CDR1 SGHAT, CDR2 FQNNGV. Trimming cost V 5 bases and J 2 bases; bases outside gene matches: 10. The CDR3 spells CASSLFSGTGVTDTQYF. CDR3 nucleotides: TGTGCCAGCAGCCTATTTTCCGGGACAGGGGTCACAGATACGCAGTATTTT. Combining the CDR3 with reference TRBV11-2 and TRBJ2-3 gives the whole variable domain EAGVAQSPRYKIIEKRQSVAFWCNPISGHATLYWYQQILGQGPKLLIQFQNNGVVDDSQLPKDRFSAERLKGVDSTLKIQPAKLEDSAVYLCASSLFSGTGVTDTQYFGPGTRLTVL.

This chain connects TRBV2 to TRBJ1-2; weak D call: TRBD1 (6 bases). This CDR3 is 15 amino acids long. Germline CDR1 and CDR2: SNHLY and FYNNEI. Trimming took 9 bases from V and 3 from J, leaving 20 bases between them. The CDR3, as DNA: TGTGCCAGGGGGGAAATAGGGGGGACTGACTATGGCTACACCTTC. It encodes CARGEIGGTDYGYTF.